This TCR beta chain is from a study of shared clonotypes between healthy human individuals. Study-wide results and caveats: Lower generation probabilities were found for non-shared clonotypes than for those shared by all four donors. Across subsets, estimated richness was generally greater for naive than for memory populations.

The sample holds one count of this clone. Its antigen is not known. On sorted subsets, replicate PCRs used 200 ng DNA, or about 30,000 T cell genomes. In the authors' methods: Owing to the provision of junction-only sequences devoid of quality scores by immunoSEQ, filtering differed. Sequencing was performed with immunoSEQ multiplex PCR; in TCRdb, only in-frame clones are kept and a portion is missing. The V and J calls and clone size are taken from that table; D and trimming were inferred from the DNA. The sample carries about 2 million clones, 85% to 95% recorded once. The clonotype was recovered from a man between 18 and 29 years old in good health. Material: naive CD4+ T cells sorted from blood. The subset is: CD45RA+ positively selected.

The CDR3 reads CASSRQSSSYEQYF. CDR3 sequence (DNA): TGTGCCAGCAGCAGACAGTCGAGCTCCTACGAGCAGTACTTC. V gene TRBV14 combines with J gene TRBJ2-7; D is possibly TRBD1 (5 bases). In germline, CDR1 is SGHDN, CDR2 FVKESK. V was clipped by 5 bases and J by 0 bases, with 11 bases between them. The CDR3 is 14 amino acids.